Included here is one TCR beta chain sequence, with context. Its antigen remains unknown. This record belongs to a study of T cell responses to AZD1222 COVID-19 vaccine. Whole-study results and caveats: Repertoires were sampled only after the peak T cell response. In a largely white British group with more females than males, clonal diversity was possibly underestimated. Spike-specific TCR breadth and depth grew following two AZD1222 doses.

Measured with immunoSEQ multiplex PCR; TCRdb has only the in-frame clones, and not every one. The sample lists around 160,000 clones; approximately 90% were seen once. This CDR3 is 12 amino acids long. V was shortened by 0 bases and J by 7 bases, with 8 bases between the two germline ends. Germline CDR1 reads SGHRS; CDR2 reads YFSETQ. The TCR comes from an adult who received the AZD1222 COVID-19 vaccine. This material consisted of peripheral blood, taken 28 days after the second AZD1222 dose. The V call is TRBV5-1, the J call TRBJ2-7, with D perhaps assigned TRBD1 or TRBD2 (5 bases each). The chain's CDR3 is CASSLGEGEQYF. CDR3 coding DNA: TGCGCCAGCAGCTTGGGTGAGGGGGAGCAGTACTTC.